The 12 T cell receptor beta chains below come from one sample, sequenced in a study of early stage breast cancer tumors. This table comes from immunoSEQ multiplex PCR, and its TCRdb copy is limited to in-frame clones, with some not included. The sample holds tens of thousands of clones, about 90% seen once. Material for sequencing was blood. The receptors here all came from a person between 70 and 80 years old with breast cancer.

The CDR3 DNA follows: TGTGCCAGCAGCTTGGACAGGGAGAACACTGAAGCTTTCTTT. Translated, it gives CASSLDRENTEAFF. The rearrangement links TRBV7-2 to TRBJ1-1, with 8 positions matching TRBD1. Germline trimming cut 3 bases from V and 1 base from J; bases unmatched to any gene: 1. This CDR3 is built from 14 residues. The germline gives CDR1 SGHTA, CDR2 FQGNSA. The full variable domain, its missing parts supplied by reference TRBV7-2 and TRBJ1-1, is GAGVSQSPSNKVTEKGKDVELRCDPISGHTALYWYRQSLGQGLEFLIYFQGNSAPDKSGLPSDRFSAERTGGSVSTLTIQRTQQEDSAVYLCASSLDRENTEAFFGQGTRLTVV.

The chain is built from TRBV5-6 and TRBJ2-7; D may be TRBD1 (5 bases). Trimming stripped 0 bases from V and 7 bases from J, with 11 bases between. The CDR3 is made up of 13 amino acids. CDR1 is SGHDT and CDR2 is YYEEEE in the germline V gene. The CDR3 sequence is CASSLGGLGEQYF. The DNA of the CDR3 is TGTGCCAGCAGCTTGGGGGGCCTCGGGGAGCAGTACTTC.

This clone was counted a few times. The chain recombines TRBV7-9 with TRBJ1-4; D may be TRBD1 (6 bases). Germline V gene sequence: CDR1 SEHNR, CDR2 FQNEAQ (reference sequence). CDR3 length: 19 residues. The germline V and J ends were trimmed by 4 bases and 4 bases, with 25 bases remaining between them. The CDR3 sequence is CASSWGPVDRKTGNEKLFF. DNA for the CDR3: TGTGCCAGCAGCTGGGGTCCGGTGGACAGAAAAACGGGTAATGAAAAACTGTTTTTT. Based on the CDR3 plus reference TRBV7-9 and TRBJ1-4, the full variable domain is DTGVSQNPRHKITKRGQNVTFRCDPISEHNRLYWYRQTLGQGPEFLTYFQNEAQLEKSRLLSDRFSAERPKGSFSTLEIQRTEQGDSAMYLCASSWGPVDRKTGNEKLFFGSGTQLSVL.

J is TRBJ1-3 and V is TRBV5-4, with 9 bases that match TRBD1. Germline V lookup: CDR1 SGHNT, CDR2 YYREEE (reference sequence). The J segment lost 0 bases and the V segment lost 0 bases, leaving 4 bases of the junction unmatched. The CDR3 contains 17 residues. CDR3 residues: CASSLGQGVHSGNTIYF. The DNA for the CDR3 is TGTGCCAGCAGCTTGGGACAGGGGGTTCACTCTGGAAACACCATATATTTT.

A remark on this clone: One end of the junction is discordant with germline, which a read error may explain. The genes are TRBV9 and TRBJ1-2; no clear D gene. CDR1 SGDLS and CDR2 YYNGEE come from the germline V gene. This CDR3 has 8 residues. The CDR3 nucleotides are TGTGCCAGCTCCGTAGGCGCCTTC. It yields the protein CASSVGAF.

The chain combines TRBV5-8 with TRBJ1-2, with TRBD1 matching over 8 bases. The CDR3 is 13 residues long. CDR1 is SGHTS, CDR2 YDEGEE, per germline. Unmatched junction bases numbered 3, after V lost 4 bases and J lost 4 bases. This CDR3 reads CASSRTGIYGYTF. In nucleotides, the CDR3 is TGTGCCAGCAGCCGGACAGGGATCTATGGCTACACCTTC. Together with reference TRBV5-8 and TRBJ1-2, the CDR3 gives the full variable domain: EAGVTQSPTHLIKTRGQQATLRCSPISGHTSVYWYQQALGLGLQFLLWYDEGEERNRGNFPPRFSGRQFPNYSSELNVNALELEDSALYLCASSRTGIYGYTFGSGTRLTVV.

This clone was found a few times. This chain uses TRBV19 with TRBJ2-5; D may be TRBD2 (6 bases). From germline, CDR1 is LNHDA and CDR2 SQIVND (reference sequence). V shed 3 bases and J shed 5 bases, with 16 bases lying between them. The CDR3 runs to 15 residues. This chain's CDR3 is CASSIELRAGETQYF. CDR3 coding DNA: TGTGCCAGTAGTATCGAGTTGCGTGCGGGGGAGACCCAGTACTTC.

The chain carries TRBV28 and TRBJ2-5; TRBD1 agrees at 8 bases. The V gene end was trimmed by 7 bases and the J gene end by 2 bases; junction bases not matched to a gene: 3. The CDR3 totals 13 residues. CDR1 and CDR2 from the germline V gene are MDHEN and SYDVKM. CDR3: CASNNRGQETQYF. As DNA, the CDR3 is TGTGCCAGCAATAACAGGGGGCAAGAGACCCAGTACTTC.

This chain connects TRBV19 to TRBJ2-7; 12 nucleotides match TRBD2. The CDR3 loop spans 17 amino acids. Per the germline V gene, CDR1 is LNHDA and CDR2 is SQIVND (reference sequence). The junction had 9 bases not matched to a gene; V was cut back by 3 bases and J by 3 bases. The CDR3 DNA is TGTGCCAGTAGTATGACTAGCGGGGGCAACACCATCTACGAGCAGTACTTC. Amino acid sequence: CASSMTSGGNTIYEQYF.

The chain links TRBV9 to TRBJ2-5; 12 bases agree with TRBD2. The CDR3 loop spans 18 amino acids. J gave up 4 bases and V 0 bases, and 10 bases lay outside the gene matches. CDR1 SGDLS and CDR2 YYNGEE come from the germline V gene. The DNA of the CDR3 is TGTGCCAGCAGCGTAGGTGTCACTAGCGGGGGGTCAGGAGAGACCCAGTACTTC. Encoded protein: CASSVGVTSGGSGETQYF. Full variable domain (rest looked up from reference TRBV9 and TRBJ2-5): DSGVTQTPKHLITATGQRVTLRCSPRSGDLSVYWYQQSLDQGLQFLIQYYNGEERAKGNILERFSAQQFPDLHSELNLSSLELGDSALYFCASSVGVTSGGSGETQYFGPGTRLLVL.

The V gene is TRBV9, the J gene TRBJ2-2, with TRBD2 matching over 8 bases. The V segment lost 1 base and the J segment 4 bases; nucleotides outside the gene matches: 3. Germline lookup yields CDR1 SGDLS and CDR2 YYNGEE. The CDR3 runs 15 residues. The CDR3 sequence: CASSVTSGTTGELFF. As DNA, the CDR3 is TGTGCCAGCAGCGTAACTAGCGGCACCACCGGGGAGCTGTTTTTT.

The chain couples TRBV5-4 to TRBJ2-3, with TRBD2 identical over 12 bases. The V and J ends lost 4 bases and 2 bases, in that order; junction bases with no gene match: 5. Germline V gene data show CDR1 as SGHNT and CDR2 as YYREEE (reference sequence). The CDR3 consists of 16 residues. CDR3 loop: CASSAGLAGNTDTQYF. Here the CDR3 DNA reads TGTGCCAGCAGCGCTGGACTAGCGGGGAACACAGATACGCAGTATTTT.